This T cell receptor (beta chain) is from a study of blood T cell repertoires in COVID-19 (dated by TCRdb to about 2020). The study in broad terms: Samples from collaborators originated in the United States, Italy and Spain and spanned both the acute and convalescent phases of COVID-19. The repertoires were made available in a free public database intended to serve as a resource for research on the immune response to SARS-CoV-2. The material from the prospective study consisted of cDNA or gDNA derived from T cells, B-cell-depleted T cells, or PBMCs. Where available, HLA class I and class II types were taken from metadata supplied by the sample provider and were not determined by assay-based typing. The samples were drawn from the first 160 participants of the ongoing ImmuneRACE study and from 1,254 subjects provided by 6 global collaborators. Subjects who had been exposed to COVID-19, were actively infected with it, or had recovered from it provided the deeply sampled blood TCRbeta repertoires that made up the dataset. Sample metadata almost always included a de-identified subject ID, COVID-19 status, age in years and sex.

CDR1 and CDR2 (SGHTS, YDEGEE) derive from the germline V gene. Including cysteine and phenylalanine, the CDR3 has 15 amino acids. Just the 45-base CDR3 DNA is kept, in frame starting at base 1. V and J are truncated by 0 bases and 3 bases respectively, leaving an intervening sequence of 11 bases. TCRbeta CDR3 regions were amplified from genomic DNA using the immunoSEQ Assay, a bias-controlled multiplex PCR. The original pipeline was this. Nucleated cell counts per sample were estimated from amplification of reference gene primers within the assay. Sequence reads were collapsed and filtered to measure the absolute abundance of every unique TCRbeta CDR3 rearrangement. For each sample, productive Simpson clonality was calculated as the square root of Simpson's diversity index over productive rearrangements. TCRdb retrieved this table from immuneACCESS and kept in-frame rearrangements only. Not all clones are present; in checked studies, unresolved V genes account for under half, and no reason is known for the remainder. V and J calls and clone size are copied from that table; D and trimming were computed from the DNA. This sample holds approximately 270,000 clones; roughly 80% were observed only once. The ten top clones hold nearly 9% of the sample.

Broader findings and caveats from the paper: How much clinical and demographic metadata was included differed by source and by participant, and the metadata was provided uncurated.

Whole blood was collected in K2EDTA tubes by collaborating institutions according to the institutions' own protocols. Collaborator samples were shipped for TCRbeta analysis as frozen whole blood, isolated PBMCs, or DNA extracted from either sample type. Comments on this clone: What antigen it recognizes has not been identified. Per-nucleotide qualities are absent, and no much larger clonotype sits a single base away.

The V gene is TRBV5-8 and the J gene is TRBJ2-3, with the D segment identity uncertain. The specimen was peripheral blood. This TCR came from a man older than 75 with acute or convalescent COVID-19. The CDR3 corresponds to CASSLGPAQTDTQYF. The DNA is TGTGCCAGCAGCTTGGGCCCGGCACAGACAGATACGCAGTATTTT.